Listed below are T cell receptor beta chains from one sample, sequenced in a study of blood T cell repertoires in COVID-19. The protocol was immunoSEQ multiplex PCR, while the TCRdb copy is restricted to in-frame clones and leaves out a portion. The top ten hold 2.6% of the sample, which has approximately 78,000 clones, roughly 92% seen once. The specimen was peripheral blood. These receptors originate from a man aged 50 or older with COVID-19, enrolled during active disease. CDR3s include the opening cysteine and the closing phenylalanine or tryptophan. The D gene is left open where the match is weak. Part of the rows lack a size; the others show once, few, many or a class for expanded clones.

.,TRBJ2-4,.,TRBV7-9,CASSLVGGVQNIQYF,TGTGCCAGCAGCTTAGTGGGGGGAGTGCAAAACATTCAGTACTTC
.,TRBJ1-1,.,TRBV19,CASSDGGITEAFF,TGTGCCAGTAGTGATGGCGGGATCACTGAAGCTTTCTTT
TRBD2,TRBJ2-1,.,TRBV2,CASKLAGDDEQFF,TGTGCCAGCAAACTAGCGGGAGACGATGAGCAGTTCTTC
.,TRBJ2-5,.,TRBV15,CATSRQGRRETQYF,TGTGCCACCAGCAGACAGGGGCGCCGGGAGACCCAGTACTTC
TRBD1,TRBJ2-3,.,TRBV9,CASSSTGTDTQYF,TGTGCCAGCAGCTCGACAGGGACAGATACGCAGTATTTT
.,TRBJ2-3,once,TRBV5-5,CASSFRRLDTQYF,TGTGCCAGCAGCTTCAGGAGGCTAGATACGCAGTATTTT
.,TRBJ2-1,.,TRBV6-5,CASRGAGGSYNEQFF,TGTGCCAGCAGGGGGGCAGGTGGTTCCTACAATGAGCAGTTCTTC
.,TRBJ2-2,.,TRBV2,CASSEEGSITGELFF,TGTGCCAGCAGTGAAGAGGGGTCCATCACCGGGGAGCTGTTTTTT
.,TRBJ2-1,.,TRBV30,CAWSEQTSYNEQFF,TGTGCCTGGAGTGAGCAAACTAGCTACAATGAGCAGTTCTTC
TRBD2,TRBJ2-4,.,TRBV29-1,CSAAGVGNIQYF,TGCAGCGCCGCGGGGGTCGGGAACATTCAGTACTTC
.,TRBJ2-5,.,TRBV28,CASSSLVGGQETQYF,TGTGCCAGCAGTTCCCTCGTCGGGGGCCAAGAGACCCAGTACTTC
.,TRBJ1-4,.,TRBV5-1,CASSLGQAEKLFF,TGCGCCAGCAGCTTGGGACAGGCAGAAAAACTGTTTTTT
.,TRBJ1-1,.,TRBV5-8,CASSKDGGNTEAFF,TGTGCCAGCAGCAAGGACGGGGGGAACACTGAAGCTTTCTTT
TRBD2,TRBJ2-2,.,TRBV29-1,CSARLAPNTGELFF,TGCAGCGCCCGACTAGCGCCGAACACCGGGGAGCTGTTTTTT
.,TRBJ2-2,.,TRBV28,CASRRQRSNTGELFF,TGTGCCAGCAGACGCCAGCGATCGAACACCGGGGAGCTGTTTTTT
TRBD1,TRBJ2-7,once,TRBV18,CASSPGQGAYEQYF,TGTGCCAGCTCACCCGGACAGGGGGCGTACGAGCAGTACTTC
.,TRBJ1-1,.,TRBV29-1,CSVLRGGNTEAFF,TGCAGCGTTCTTAGGGGGGGGAACACTGAAGCTTTCTTT
TRBD1,TRBJ2-7,.,TRBV28,CASNPTLGQGSEQYF,TGTGCCAGCAACCCTACCCTGGGACAGGGGTCCGAGCAGTACTTC
TRBD1,TRBJ2-5,.,TRBV5-1,CASSLGTGGWEETQYF,TGCGCCAGCAGCCTTGGGACAGGGGGCTGGGAGGAGACCCAGTACTTC
.,TRBJ2-5,few,TRBV18,CASSPQREETQYF,TGTGCCAGCTCACCACAGCGGGAAGAGACCCAGTACTTC
.,TRBJ2-3,.,TRBV5-1,CASSTRRAELGTDTQYF,TGCGCCAGCAGCACCCGCAGGGCAGAGCTCGGCACAGATACGCAGTATTTT
TRBD2,TRBJ2-5,.,TRBV2,CASRGTSGKETQYF,TGTGCCAGCAGGGGGACTAGCGGGAAAGAGACCCAGTACTTC
TRBD2,TRBJ2-3,.,TRBV19,CASSFLTSGSRGTGTDTQYF,TGTGCCAGTAGTTTTCTGACTAGCGGGAGTAGGGGCACCGGCACAGATACGCAGTATTTT
TRBD2,TRBJ2-5,.,TRBV24-1,CATSDLGLAGETQYF,TGTGCCACCAGTGATTTGGGACTAGCGGGAGAGACCCAGTACTTC
.,TRBJ1-1,.,TRBV30,CAWSTGFTEAFF,TGTGCCTGGAGTACAGGGTTCACTGAAGCTTTCTTT
TRBD2,TRBJ2-2,.,TRBV3-1/TRBV3-2,CASSQTSVISGELFF,TGTGCCAGCAGCCAGACTAGCGTGATCTCCGGGGAGCTGTTTTTT
.,TRBJ2-3,.,TRBV7-2,CASSLEQGSTDTQYF,TGTGCCAGCAGCTTAGAACAGGGAAGCACAGATACGCAGTATTTT
TRBD2,TRBJ2-1,few,TRBV7-9,CASSLAAGANEQFF,TGTGCCAGCAGCTTAGCGGCGGGAGCGAATGAGCAGTTCTTC
.,TRBJ2-5,.,TRBV23-1,CASSQSDGQAGTQYF,TGCGCCAGCAGTCAGTCGGACGGACAAGCGGGGACCCAGTACTTC
.,TRBJ2-1,.,TRBV12-3/TRBV12-4,CASTLYNEQFF,TGTGCCAGCACTCTATACAATGAGCAGTTCTTC
TRBD1,TRBJ2-1,.,TRBV27,CASSLFPDRGLENEQFF,TGTGCCAGCAGTTTATTTCCGGACAGGGGGCTGGAGAATGAGCAGTTCTTC
TRBD2,TRBJ2-1,.,TRBV3-1/TRBV3-2,CASSARLAHEQFF,TGTGCCAGCAGCGCGAGACTAGCCCATGAGCAGTTCTTC
.,TRBJ1-1,.,TRBV30,CAWTFGNTEAFF,TGTGCCTGGACTTTCGGGAACACTGAAGCTTTCTTT
TRBD1,TRBJ2-7,.,TRBV5-6,CAVRTQGARSEQYF,TGTGCCGTCAGGACCCAGGGGGCGCGTTCCGAGCAGTACTTC
.,TRBJ2-3,.,TRBV5-1,CASSSRQDTQYF,TGCGCCAGCAGCTCCAGACAAGATACGCAGTATTTT
.,TRBJ2-5,.,TRBV3-1/TRBV3-2,CASSQLAGVETQYF,TGTGCCAGCAGCCAATTGGCAGGGGTGGAGACCCAGTACTTC